The 28 T cell receptor beta chains in this list originate from one sample, sequenced in a study of CD8+ T cells in alopecia areata. Once RNA had been extracted, it was reverse transcribed into cDNA to act as the sequencing template. TCRdb's copy holds only in-frame clones and misses some; the assay was immunoSEQ multiplex PCR. Here the sample spans under 250,000 clones, less than 75% being singletons. Treatment given: oral pan-JAK inhibitor, 5-10 mg twice daily. The source material was CD4+ T cells sorted from blood, sampled at week 4, from a patient treated with tofacitinib. The receptors shown here come from a human donor with alopecia areata.

The sample holds a few counts of this clone. This sequence joins TRBV27 and TRBJ2-7, with TRBD1 matching 7 bases. V gave up 6 bases and J gave up 2 bases; unmatched junction bases: 10. Germline V gene lookup returns CDR1 MNHEY and CDR2 SMNVEV (reference sequence). This CDR3 is 15 amino acids long. CDR3 residues: CASSQAWDRAYEQYF. CDR3 DNA: TGTGCCAGCAGCCAGGCCTGGGACAGAGCCTACGAGCAGTACTTC.

The V gene is TRBV7-9, the J gene TRBJ2-7, with 12 bases aligning to TRBD1. With V trimmed by 0 bases and J by 4 bases, 4 bases remained unmatched. Germline V lookup: CDR1 SEHNR, CDR2 FQNEAQ (reference sequence). The length of the CDR3 is 16 residues. CDR3 protein: CASSLAPGQGAYEQYF. The CDR3 coding sequence is TGTGCCAGCAGCTTAGCACCGGGACAGGGGGCTTACGAGCAGTACTTC.

With regard to this clone: One end of the junction varies from germline; a read error may be responsible. This chain connects TRBV6-1 to TRBJ1-2; 7 bases align to TRBD1. Looked up from germline, CDR1 is MNHNS and CDR2 is SASEGT. The CDR3 covers 16 residues. CDR3 nucleotides: TGTGCCAGCGGTGAGACAGGGCACTCTCCTAACTATGGCTACACCTTC. Translating gives CASGETGHSPNYGYTF.

The genes are TRBV9 and TRBJ2-5; D is tentatively TRBD1 or TRBD2 (5 bases each). This CDR3 has 13 amino acids. Germline V gene lookup returns CDR1 SGDLS and CDR2 YYNGEE. Trimming removed 3 bases from V and 7 bases from J, with 13 bases in between. The CDR3 DNA reads as TGTGCCAGCAGCGCCGGGTCTGGGGGGACCCAGTACTTC. Amino acids: CASSAGSGGTQYF.

The chain couples TRBV29-1 to TRBJ1-5; D not resolved. Trimming pared 6 bases from V and 4 bases from J, leaving 13 bases between. CDR1 and CDR2 (germline): SQVTM, ANQGSEA. The CDR3 covers 13 residues. CDR3 in DNA: TGCAGCGTCCAGGCACGGGAAAATCAGCCCCAGCATTTT. Amino acid sequence: CSVQARENQPQHF.

The rearrangement joins TRBV9 to TRBJ1-2; D may be TRBD1 (6 bases). The CDR3 loop spans 13 amino acids. Germline V CDR1 and CDR2: SGDLS, YYNGEE. Trimming took 0 bases from V and 7 from J, leaving 10 bases between them. CDR3 DNA sequence: TGTGCCAGCAGCGTAGACAGGGACGGTGGCTACACCTTC. The encoded protein is CASSVDRDGGYTF.

DNA for the CDR3: TGCGCCAGTGCGGTGGATCCAGGGACCCAGTACTTC. Its protein is CASAVDPGTQYF. The V call is TRBV4-1, the J call TRBJ2-5; D not resolved. Trimming cost V 9 bases and J 7 bases, with 15 bases left between them. Germline V gene sequence: CDR1 MGHRA, CDR2 YSYEKL. The CDR3 sequence is 12 residues long.

In its sample, this clone was seen a few times. V usage is TRBV28 and J usage is TRBJ2-7; no firm D call. Trimming removed 1 base from V and 0 bases from J, with 7 bases in between. From germline, CDR1 is MDHEN and CDR2 SYDVKM. The CDR3 extends over 14 amino acids. CDR3 protein: CASSLSRSSYEQYF. The DNA for the CDR3 is TGTGCCAGCAGTTTATCCAGGAGCTCCTACGAGCAGTACTTC. The full variable domain, completed using reference TRBV28 and TRBJ2-7, is DVKVTQSSRYLVKRTGEKVFLECVQDMDHENMFWYRQDPGLGLRLIYFSYDVKMKEKGDIPEGYSVSREKKERFSLILESASTNQTSMYLCASSLSRSSYEQYFGPGTRLTVT.

V gene TRBV4-1 combines with J gene TRBJ1-4; no reliable D call. Germline CDR1 is MGHRA and CDR2 is YSYEKL. The CDR3 has 14 residues. Trimming removed 5 bases from V and 7 bases from J, with 14 bases in between. This chain's CDR3 is CASSSTMMSEKLFF. Here the CDR3 DNA reads TGCGCCAGCAGCTCGACCATGATGAGTGAAAAACTGTTTTTT.

This clone was recorded only once. V and J are TRBV2 and TRBJ1-1; D may be TRBD1 (6 bases). The CDR3 has 16 amino acids. Germline V gene data show CDR1 as SNHLY and CDR2 as FYNNEI. Trimming removed 7 bases at V and 0 bases at J, with 18 bases between. CDR3 DNA sequence: TGTGCCAGCATTTTAAACAGGGCTTCCATGAACACTGAAGCTTTCTTT. Its protein product is CASILNRASMNTEAFF. Full variable domain (remainder filled in from reference TRBV2 and TRBJ1-1): EPEVTQTPSHQVTQMGQEVILRCVPISNHLYFYWYRQILGQKVEFLVSFYNNEISEKSEIFDDQFSVERPDGSNFTLKIRSTKLEDSAMYFCASILNRASMNTEAFFGQGTRLTVV.

This clone was detected only a few times. CDR3 protein: CASFWNTEAFF. In DNA form, the CDR3 reads TGTGCCAGTTTCTGGAACACTGAAGCTTTCTTT. The gene calls are TRBV7-2 and TRBJ1-1; D is unresolved. The V end was cut by 9 bases, the J end by 1 base, with 6 bases between. Germline V gene data show CDR1 as SGHTA and CDR2 as FQGNSA. The CDR3 runs to 11 residues.

There are a few counts of this clone. V and J are TRBV28 and TRBJ1-1; D is perhaps TRBD1 (6 bases). The CDR3 consists of 14 residues. With 6 bases removed from V and 1 base from J, the gap between germline ends came to 12 bases. CDR1 is MDHEN and CDR2 is SYDVKM in the germline V gene. The CDR3 DNA sequence: TGTGCCAGCAGACTACAGGGAGGGAACACTGAAGCTTTCTTT. It encodes CASRLQGGNTEAFF.

The gene calls are TRBV29-1 and TRBJ2-3; D is unclear. The CDR3 spans 15 residues. Per the germline V gene, CDR1 is SQVTM and CDR2 is ANQGSEA. V gave up 6 bases and J gave up 1 base, with 17 bases separating them. Written as DNA, the CDR3 is TGCAGCGTCAATTCAAGACAAATTCGCACAGATACGCAGTATTTT. Its protein is CSVNSRQIRTDTQYF.

The V gene is TRBV7-2, the J gene TRBJ1-1; TRBD1 might be the D (5 bases). The germline CDR1 and CDR2 sequences are SGHTA and FQGNSA. CDR3 length: 15 amino acids. V shed 3 bases and J shed 1 base, with 12 bases lying between them. CDR3 loop: CASSLGVGWNTEAFF. The CDR3 DNA follows: TGTGCCAGCAGCTTGGGGGTCGGCTGGAACACTGAAGCTTTCTTT.

The chain uses TRBV7-6 and TRBJ2-5, with 7 bases fitting TRBD1. Germline-derived CDR1 and CDR2 are SGHVS and FNYEAQ. V shed 6 bases and J 4 bases; nucleotides not matched to a gene: 2. The CDR3 sequence is 12 residues long. Here the CDR3 DNA reads TGTGCCAGCAGTAACAGGGGAGAGACCCAGTACTTC. This codes for CASSNRGETQYF.

This clone was observed a few times. The rearrangement uses TRBV7-9 and TRBJ1-1; tentative D call: TRBD1 (6 bases). CDR3 length: 13 amino acids. CDR1 is SEHNR and CDR2 is FQNEAQ in the germline V gene (reference sequence). Trimming pared 2 bases from V and 11 bases from J, leaving 15 bases between. In DNA, the CDR3 is TGTGCCAGCAGCTTATTCGAGACAGGTCTTGCTTTCTTT. Protein: CASSLFETGLAFF. The full variable domain, in which reference TRBV7-9 and TRBJ1-1 provide the parts outside the CDR3, is DTGVSQNPRHKITKRGQNVTFRCDPISEHNRLYWYRQTLGQGPEFLTYFQNEAQLEKSRLLSDRFSAERPKGSFSTLEIQRTEQGDSAMYLCASSLFETGLAFFGQGTRLTVV.

The rearrangement uses TRBV7-2 and TRBJ2-7; no definite D call. The CDR3 runs 11 residues. Trimming pared 10 bases from V and 2 bases from J, leaving 9 bases between. Germline V gene sequence: CDR1 SGHTA, CDR2 FQGNSA. The CDR3 DNA is TGTGCCACCCACAGAGCCTACGAGCAGTACTTC. Protein: CATHRAYEQYF.

V usage is TRBV14 and J usage is TRBJ2-7; D gene uncertain. Trimming shortened V by 4 bases and J by 3 bases, and 10 bases separated the two germline ends. The CDR3 contains 13 residues. Germline V gene lookup returns CDR1 SGHDN and CDR2 FVKESK. CDR3 amino acids: CASSPRLDYEQYF. Written as DNA, the CDR3 is TGTGCCAGCAGCCCCCGACTGGACTACGAGCAGTACTTC. Full variable domain (rest looked up from reference TRBV14 and TRBJ2-7): EAGVTQFPSHSVIEKGQTVTLRCDPISGHDNLYWYRRVMGKEIKFLLHFVKESKQDESGMPNNRFLAERTGGTYSTLKVQPAELEDSGVYFCASSPRLDYEQYFGPGTRLTVT.

In DNA, the CDR3 is TGTGCCAGCGATCGGGGGGAGAACGGCAATGAGCAGTTCTTC. Residues: CASDRGENGNEQFF. The chain carries TRBV7-8 and TRBJ2-1; 7 bases line up with TRBD2. Trimming took 8 bases from V and 6 from J; bases not matched to a gene: 10. Germline CDR1 and CDR2: SGHVS and FQNEAQ. CDR3 length: 14 residues.

The chain combines TRBV2 with TRBJ2-5; the D gene is possibly TRBD2 (5 bases). The CDR3 runs to 14 residues. Per germline, CDR1 SNHLY and CDR2 FYNNEI. Trimming took 6 bases from V and 4 from J, leaving 15 bases between them. The CDR3 here is CASSRTELGETQYF. As DNA, the CDR3 is TGTGCCAGCAGCCGGACTGAGCTTGGAGAGACCCAGTACTTC.

This clone was detected only a few times. This CDR3 reads CASSTNENTEAFF. DNA for the CDR3: TGCGCCAGCAGTACAAACGAGAACACTGAAGCTTTCTTT. The J gene is TRBJ1-1, the V gene TRBV23-1; D gene uncertain. TRBV23-1 is identified as an open reading frame with a role that is uncertain. V was shortened by 5 bases and J by 1 base, with 8 bases between the two germline ends. This CDR3 is built from 13 residues.

This clone was seen only a few times. The chain couples TRBV29-1 to TRBJ1-2; 7 bases are a match to TRBD1. V lost 0 bases and J lost 6; bases outside the gene matches: 7. CDR1 and CDR2 (germline): SQVTM, ANQGSEA. The CDR3 has 14 residues. CDR3 residues: CSVEENAQGNGYTF. In nucleotides, the CDR3 is TGCAGCGTTGAAGAGAACGCACAGGGGAATGGCTACACCTTC. Variable domain in full (rest from reference TRBV29-1 and TRBJ1-2): SAVISQKPSRDICQRGTSLTIQCQVDSQVTMMFWYRQQPGQSLTLIATANQGSEATYESGFVIDKFPISRPNLTFSTLTVSNMSPEDSSIYLCSVEENAQGNGYTFGSGTRLTVV.

This chain joins TRBV2 and TRBJ1-2; 8 bases are shared with TRBD1. The CDR3 covers 12 residues. The germline CDR1 and CDR2 sequences are SNHLY and FYNNEI. Trimming cost V 6 bases and J 8 bases; bases outside gene matches: 5. CDR3 protein: CASSQGAWGYTF. CDR3 DNA sequence: TGTGCCAGCAGCCAGGGGGCCTGGGGCTACACCTTC.

This chain links TRBV11-2 with TRBJ2-2, with D unclear. Trimming stripped 5 bases from V and 2 bases from J, with 9 bases between. CDR1 is SGHAT, CDR2 FQNNGV, per germline. This CDR3 has 14 residues. The DNA for the CDR3 is TGTGCCAGCAGCCCCACGACTAACACCGGGGAGCTGTTTTTT. It specifies CASSPTTNTGELFF.

Here the CDR3 reads CASSASTSNQPQHF. CDR3 nucleotide sequence: TGTGCCAGCAGTGCCAGTACTAGCAATCAGCCCCAGCATTTT. The gene calls are TRBV2 and TRBJ1-5; the D is unclear. The CDR3 spans 14 residues. V shed 4 bases and J shed 0 bases, with 7 bases lying between them. Germline V gene sequence: CDR1 SNHLY, CDR2 FYNNEI.

J is TRBJ2-7 and V is TRBV21-1. TRBV21-1 is a pseudogene locus. This CDR3 region has 19 residues. The CDR3 nucleotides are TGTGCCAGCAGCTCTGGGAGGGGACAGCTCCTAGTGGGCTCCTACGAGCAGTACTTC. The encoded protein is CASSSGRGQLLVGSYEQYF.

The chain uses TRBV27 and TRBJ1-6; D is uncertain. In germline, CDR1 is MNHEY, CDR2 SMNVEV (reference sequence). This CDR3 contains 14 residues. V was shortened by 2 bases and J by 8 bases, with 10 bases between the two germline ends. The CDR3 is CASSLAGNYSPLHF. As DNA, the CDR3 is TGTGCCAGCAGTTTAGCGGGTAATTATTCACCCCTCCACTTT.

V usage is TRBV7-2 and J usage is TRBJ2-1, with D possibly called TRBD1 or TRBD2 (6 bases each). Per germline, CDR1 SGHTA and CDR2 FQGNSA. The CDR3 has 13 amino acids. Trimming stripped 5 bases from V and 8 bases from J, with 13 bases between. This CDR3 reads CASSLRRGDEQFF. In DNA, the CDR3 is TGTGCCAGCAGCCTTCGGAGGGGGGATGAGCAGTTCTTC.